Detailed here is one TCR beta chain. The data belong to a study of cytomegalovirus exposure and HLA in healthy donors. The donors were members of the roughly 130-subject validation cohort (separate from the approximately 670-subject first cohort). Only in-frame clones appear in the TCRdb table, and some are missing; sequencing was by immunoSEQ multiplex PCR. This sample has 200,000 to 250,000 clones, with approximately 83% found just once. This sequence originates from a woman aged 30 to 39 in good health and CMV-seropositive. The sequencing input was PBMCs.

This CDR3 reads CATRATTDTEAFF. The DNA of the CDR3 is TGTGCCACCAGGGCCACCACGGACACTGAAGCTTTCTTT. V is TRBV6-5 and J is TRBJ1-1; weak D call: TRBD1 (5 bases). Between the trimmed V and J ends, which lost 10 bases and 3 bases, there was a span of 15 bases. The CDR3 loop spans 13 amino acids. Germline V lookup: CDR1 MNHEY, CDR2 SVGAGI.